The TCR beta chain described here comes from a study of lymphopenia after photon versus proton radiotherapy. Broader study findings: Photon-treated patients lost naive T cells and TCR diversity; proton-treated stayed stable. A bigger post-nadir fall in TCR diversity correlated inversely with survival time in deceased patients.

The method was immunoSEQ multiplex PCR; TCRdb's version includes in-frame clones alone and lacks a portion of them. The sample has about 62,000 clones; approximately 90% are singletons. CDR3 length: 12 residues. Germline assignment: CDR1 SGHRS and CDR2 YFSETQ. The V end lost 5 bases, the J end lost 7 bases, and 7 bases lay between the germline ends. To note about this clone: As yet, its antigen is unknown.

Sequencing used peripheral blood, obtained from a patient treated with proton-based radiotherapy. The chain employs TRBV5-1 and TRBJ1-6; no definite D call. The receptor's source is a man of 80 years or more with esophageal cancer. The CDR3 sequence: CASSLENSPLHF. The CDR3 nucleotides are TGCGCCAGCAGTTTAGAGAATTCACCCCTCCACTTT.